This paragraph reports one T cell receptor (beta chain). Its antigen is as yet unknown. The germline V gene encodes CDR1 DFQATT and CDR2 SNEGSKA (reference sequence). The CDR3 is 17 amino acids. Presence of unique molecular identifiers characterized the TCR beta cDNA libraries. A single record per CDR3 protein comes from TCRdb applying MiXCR to the PCR reads. Among around 700,000 distinct CDR3 sequences listed, about 60% were seen once. The sample belongs to a study of post-analysis software for immune sequencing data. Study-level results: Five TRBV segments, including TRBV5-6, TRBV5-1 and TRBV20-1, were more frequent in patients than controls.

Input material: blood. This TCR came from a girl under 10 years old with multiple sclerosis. The chain employs TRBV20-1 and TRBJ1-5, with 8 bases fitting TRBD1. The DNA end lines up better with TRBJ2-3; the J call may be wrong. The chain's CDR3 is CSANNGQGLLITDTQYF. DNA of the CDR3: TGCAGTGCGAACAACGGACAGGGCTTGTTGATCACAGATACGCAGTATTTT.